The 9 T cell receptor beta chains below come from one sample, sequenced in a study of shared clonotypes between healthy human individuals. This table comes from immunoSEQ multiplex PCR, and its TCRdb copy is limited to in-frame clones, with some not included. The sample comprises over a million clones, around 78% of which are singletons, and approximately 0.5% rests with the top ten. Sequencing input: memory CD4+ T cells from PBMCs. As for subset: CD45RA-negative fraction. The receptor set was obtained from a man between 18 and 29 years old in good health. Some clones in this sample may be carry-over from other donors' samples.

The CDR3 DNA reads TGTGCCTGGAGCACCTTGACCGGATTCGTCGGGGAGCTGTTTTTT. This gives the protein CAWSTLTGFVGELFF. This chain links TRBV30 with TRBJ2-2; D remains unclear. Trimming shortened V by 3 bases and J by 7 bases, and 18 bases separated the two germline ends. The CDR3 loop spans 15 amino acids. Germline V lookup: CDR1 GTSNPN, CDR2 SVGIG (reference sequence).

For this clone: Other DNA sequences in the sample encode the same CDR3. The chain has TRBV6-5 and TRBJ1-5, with TRBD1 as a possible D gene (5 bases). V dropped 0 bases and J dropped 0 bases, with 6 bases sitting between them. The CDR3 totals 15 residues. Germline CDR1 and CDR2: MNHEY and SVGAGI. CDR3 protein: CASSYSGASNQPQHF. The CDR3 DNA is TGTGCCAGCAGTTACTCCGGGGCTAGCAATCAGCCCCAGCATTTT.

The genes are TRBV5-8 and TRBJ2-7; TRBD1 matches 7 bases. The CDR3 extends over 16 amino acids. Germline CDR1 and CDR2: SGHTS and YDEGEE. The J segment lost 5 bases and the V segment lost 3 bases, leaving 14 bases of the junction unmatched. The chain's CDR3 is CASSSGTVEQFHEQYF. CDR3 coding DNA: TGTGCCAGCAGCTCTGGGACAGTAGAGCAGTTCCACGAGCAGTACTTC.

The chain combines TRBV5-4 with TRBJ2-1, with 7 bases that match TRBD2. The CDR3 loop spans 14 amino acids. Unmatched junction bases numbered 8, after V lost 4 bases and J lost 7 bases. The germline V gene encodes CDR1 SGHNT and CDR2 YYREEE (reference sequence). CDR3 residues: CASSPGFSGNEQFF. CDR3 coding DNA: TGTGCCAGCAGCCCCGGTTTTAGCGGGAATGAGCAGTTCTTC. Full variable domain (remainder filled in from reference TRBV5-4 and TRBJ2-1): ETGVTQSPTHLIKTRGQQVTLRCSSQSGHNTVSWYQQALGQGPQFIFQYYREEENGRGNFPPRFSGLQFPNYSSELNVNALELDDSALYLCASSPGFSGNEQFFGPGTRLTVL.

The chain is built from TRBV6-4 and TRBJ2-1; TRBD2 is a possible D gene (6 bases). Germline loops: CDR1 MRHNA, CDR2 SNTAGT. The CDR3 has 15 residues. V lost 9 bases and J lost 5, with 20 bases in between. The CDR3 DNA follows: TGTGCCAGTCGGCTATTCGGGAGTCTAGACAATGAGCAGTTCTTC. It is translated as CASRLFGSLDNEQFF.

This clone was seen a single time. J is TRBJ2-5 and V is TRBV7-7; D is tentatively TRBD1 or TRBD2 (5 bases each). The CDR3 has 15 amino acids. V was cut by 7 bases and J by 5 bases, with 20 bases left in between. The germline V gene encodes CDR1 SSHAT and CDR2 FNYEAQ (reference sequence). CDR3 sequence: CASTPGPGPQETQYF. The DNA of the CDR3 is TGTGCCAGCACTCCGGGACCGGGACCTCAGGAGACCCAGTACTTC.

The CDR3 DNA reads TGTGCCAGCAGTGCATCAGGGGGCTGGAGGACTGAAGCTTTCTTT. It yields the protein CASSASGGWRTEAFF. This chain connects TRBV27 to TRBJ1-1, with 8 bases aligning to TRBD1. V dropped 5 bases and J dropped 5; count of bases not matched to a gene: 10. The CDR3 totals 15 residues. Germline values: CDR1 MNHEY, CDR2 SMNVEV (reference sequence).

The chain recombines TRBV30 with TRBJ2-5, with 14 positions matching TRBD2. The CDR3 is 15 amino acids. The germline V gene has CDR1 GTSNPN and CDR2 SVGIG (reference sequence). Unmatched junction bases numbered 2, after V lost 2 bases and J lost 3 bases. The CDR3 spells CAWSKGLAGEETQYF. Written as DNA, the CDR3 is TGTGCCTGGAGTAAGGGACTAGCGGGGGAAGAGACCCAGTACTTC.

The chain couples TRBV30 to TRBJ1-1; unclear D gene. The CDR3 has 13 amino acids. Germline CDR1 GTSNPN, CDR2 SVGIG (reference sequence). The V end lost 3 bases, the J end lost 5 bases, and 13 bases lay between the germline ends. The CDR3 DNA sequence: TGTGCCTGGAGCCTACAAGGAGAAACTGAAGCTTTCTTT. Translating gives CAWSLQGETEAFF. Full variable domain (missing parts from reference TRBV30 and TRBJ1-1): SQTIHQWPATLVQPVGSPLSLECTVEGTSNPNLYWYRQAAGRGLQLLFYSVGIGQISSEVPQNLSASRPQDRQFILSSKKLLLSDSGFYLCAWSLQGETEAFFGQGTRLTVV.